This T cell receptor beta chain comes out of a study of blood T cell repertoires in COVID-19. The CDR3 contains 16 residues. V lost 0 bases to trimming and J lost 2 bases; unmatched junction nucleotides: 7. Germline loops: CDR1 SGHKS, CDR2 YYEKEE (reference sequence). TCRdb keeps only in-frame clones here, not all; method: immunoSEQ multiplex PCR. This sample has fewer than 200,000 clones, with about 90% found just once. This receptor was identified in a young woman who had recovered from COVID-19. This sequence joins TRBV5-5 and TRBJ2-5, with TRBD2 identical over 7 bases. The material sequenced was PBMCs or T cells enriched from blood (not recorded which). CDR3 bases: TGTGCCAGCAGCTTGGCCGGCCTAGCGGAACAAGAGACCCAGTACTTC. It codes for CASSLAGLAEQETQYF.